The 30 T cell receptor beta chains listed next were all sequenced from one sample in a study of pediatric ulcerative colitis. Method: immunoSEQ multiplex PCR; TCRdb's copy keeps in-frame clones and lacks some. Among 64,000 or so clones listed, around four fifths were seen once. The sequenced sample was blood. All receptors derive from a boy aged 10-17 years with moderate ulcerative colitis.

This clone was observed a handful of times. This chain connects TRBV29-1 to TRBJ1-1; D is uncertain. The germline gives CDR1 SQVTM, CDR2 ANQGSEA. Trimming stripped 6 bases from V and 3 bases from J, with 5 bases between. This CDR3 region has 10 residues. The DNA for the CDR3 is TGCAGCGTCCGTCACACTGAAGCTTTCTTT. This sequence encodes CSVRHTEAFF.

The J gene is TRBJ2-5, the V gene TRBV7-6; no definite D call. The germline V gene encodes CDR1 SGHVS and CDR2 FNYEAQ. Trimming removed 1 base from V and 4 bases from J, with 4 bases in between. The CDR3 has 12 residues. The CDR3 reads CASSLVGETQYF. For the CDR3, the DNA is TGTGCCAGCAGCTTAGTAGGAGAGACCCAGTACTTC.

This chain uses TRBV5-4 with TRBJ1-6; possibly TRBD1 for D (5 bases). Germline CDR1 is SGHNT and CDR2 is YYREEE (reference sequence). The CDR3 has 16 amino acids. V lost 4 bases and J 3 bases, leaving 14 bases between the germline ends. This CDR3 is CASSRTRGDYNSPLHF. DNA of the CDR3: TGTGCCAGCAGCCGGACAAGGGGCGACTATAATTCACCCCTCCACTTT.

The sample holds a few counts of this clone. The junction shows a germline mismatch at one end, possibly a read error. The rearrangement links TRBV18 to TRBJ1-1; perhaps TRBD1 as D (5 bases). Germline CDR1 KGHSH, CDR2 LQKENI. There are 13 residues in the CDR3. The CDR3 spells CASAPGPNTEAFF. The CDR3 nucleotides are TGTGCCAGCGCACCAGGGCCTAACACTGAAGCTTTCTTT.

The sample holds one count of this clone. An end of the junction differs from the germline gene, which may be a read error. This chain joins TRBV6-1 and TRBJ2-1; no reliable D call. CDR1 MNHNS and CDR2 SASEGT come from the germline V gene. The CDR3 extends over 12 amino acids. CDR3 nucleotide sequence: TGTGCCAGCAGTCCCTCCCACAATGAGCAGTTCTTC. This encodes CASSPSHNEQFF.

V is TRBV27 and J is TRBJ2-2; a possible D gene is TRBD2 (7 bases). Between the trimmed V and J ends, which lost 8 bases and 4 bases, there was a span of 17 bases. The CDR3 loop spans 15 amino acids. Germline V CDR1 and CDR2: MNHEY, SMNVEV (reference sequence). Here the CDR3 reads CASRNAGAGTGELFF. The CDR3 DNA is TGTGCCAGCCGCAACGCGGGGGCTGGCACCGGGGAGCTGTTTTTT.

In its sample, this clone was seen once. The CDR3 nucleotides read TGTGCCAGCAGCAACTACGGCACTGAAGCTTTCTTT. This translates into CASSNYGTEAFF. The V call is TRBV28, the J call TRBJ1-1; D gene unclear. Germline CDR1 reads MDHEN; CDR2 reads SYDVKM. The CDR3 loop spans 12 amino acids. V lost 6 bases to trimming and J lost 4 bases, with 9 bases between them.

The J gene is TRBJ2-7, the V gene TRBV27, with 9 bases lining up with TRBD2. After removal of 5 bases from V and 2 bases from J, the junction contained 4 bases not matched to a gene. Germline-derived CDR1 and CDR2 are MNHEY and SMNVEV (reference sequence). The CDR3 spans 14 residues. Here the CDR3 reads CASSPGLATYEQYF. CDR3 nucleotides: TGTGCCAGCAGTCCGGGACTAGCCACCTACGAGCAGTACTTC.

This sequence joins TRBV19 and TRBJ2-1, with TRBD2 as a possible D gene (5 bases). V was shortened by 7 bases and J by 7 bases, with 17 bases between the two germline ends. This CDR3 contains 14 residues. In germline, CDR1 is LNHDA, CDR2 SQIVND (reference sequence). The CDR3 region has the DNA TGTGCCAGTACCCGGGATACCCCGGGAAATGAGCAGTTCTTC. It codes for CASTRDTPGNEQFF.

The gene calls are TRBV2 and TRBJ1-2; TRBD1 might be the D (6 bases). The V and J ends lost 7 bases and 0 bases respectively, with 21 bases between them. There are 17 residues in the CDR3. The germline CDR1 and CDR2 sequences are SNHLY and FYNNEI. The CDR3 reads CASTSQGGGPPNYGYTF. The CDR3 nucleotides read TGTGCCAGCACCTCCCAAGGCGGGGGCCCGCCTAACTATGGCTACACCTTC.

This clone was seen a handful of times. The genes are TRBV5-4 and TRBJ1-1; TRBD1 might be the D (5 bases). V lost 4 bases and J 7 bases, leaving 17 bases between the germline ends. The CDR3 is 14 residues long. Germline V CDR1 and CDR2: SGHNT, YYREEE (reference sequence). CDR3 in DNA: TGTGCCAGCAGCCTGAAGGGGAGCGGTGATGAAGCTTTCTTT. Translating gives CASSLKGSGDEAFF.

This chain connects TRBV5-1 to TRBJ1-2; the D is unclear. V lost 4 bases and J lost 4, with 14 bases in between. The germline V gene has CDR1 SGHRS and CDR2 YFSETQ. This CDR3 contains 14 residues. Here the CDR3 reads CASSQGLDRYGYTF. The CDR3 DNA reads TGCGCCAGCAGCCAAGGACTCGACCGCTATGGCTACACCTTC.

The gene calls are TRBV5-4 and TRBJ1-5, with D uncertain. This CDR3 has 14 amino acids. The ends were cut back, 4 bases at V and 2 bases at J, with 10 bases in the middle. The germline gives CDR1 SGHNT, CDR2 YYREEE (reference sequence). Here the CDR3 DNA reads TGTGCCAGCAGCCCTGACGGACGCAATCAGCCCCAGCATTTT. Encoded protein: CASSPDGRNQPQHF.

This chain links TRBV5-6 with TRBJ1-2; 8 nucleotides line up with TRBD1. After removal of 3 bases from V and 8 bases from J, the junction contained 12 bases not matched to a gene. The length of the CDR3 is 15 residues. Germline V lookup: CDR1 SGHDT, CDR2 YYEEEE. The CDR3 is CASSYRQGRIGGYTF. CDR3 DNA sequence: TGTGCCAGCAGCTACAGACAGGGGCGCATAGGGGGCTACACCTTC.

V is TRBV5-6 and J is TRBJ2-1; D not certain. CDR1 is SGHDT, CDR2 YYEEEE, per germline. The CDR3 covers 16 residues. Trimming took 4 bases from V and 0 from J, leaving 14 bases between them. CDR3 in amino acids: CASSPQWMSSYNEQFF. In DNA form, the CDR3 reads TGTGCCAGCAGCCCGCAGTGGATGAGCTCCTACAATGAGCAGTTCTTC.

The chain has TRBV18 and TRBJ2-1; D may be TRBD1 (5 bases). The germline V gene encodes CDR1 KGHSH and CDR2 LQKENI. This CDR3 is 14 amino acids long. The germline V and J ends were trimmed by 0 bases and 7 bases, with 10 bases remaining between them. Here the CDR3 reads CASSPPAGSNEQFF. CDR3 nucleotides: TGTGCCAGCTCACCACCGGCAGGGTCGAATGAGCAGTTCTTC.

This clone was recorded a few times. The J gene is TRBJ1-1, the V gene TRBV30; possibly TRBD1 for D (5 bases). CDR1 and CDR2 (germline): GTSNPN, SVGIG (reference sequence). This CDR3 region has 13 residues. V lost 4 bases to trimming and J lost 3 bases, with 12 bases between them. CDR3 sequence reads: CAWTGPMDTEAFF. The DNA of the CDR3 is TGTGCCTGGACAGGGCCGATGGACACTGAAGCTTTCTTT.

The chain joins TRBV6-5 to TRBJ1-2, with 11 bases identical to TRBD1. This CDR3 is 14 amino acids long. The ends lost 0 bases at V and 8 bases at J; junction bases unmatched: 2. Looked up from germline, CDR1 is MNHEY and CDR2 is SVGAGI. The CDR3 region is CASSYSGTGGGYTF. The DNA of the CDR3 is TGTGCCAGCAGTTACTCAGGGACAGGGGGAGGCTACACCTTC.

The table lists this clone with a few counts. The rearrangement links TRBV2 to TRBJ1-6; D call uncertain. CDR3 size: 15 residues. The V gene lost 2 bases and the J gene lost 3 bases, with 8 bases spanning the gap. Germline CDR1 SNHLY, CDR2 FYNNEI. CDR3 nucleotides: TGTGCCAGCAGTGAAAGAGGGTACTATAATTCACCCCTCCACTTT. It translates to CASSERGYYNSPLHF. The full variable domain, in which reference TRBV2 and TRBJ1-6 provide the parts outside the CDR3, is EPEVTQTPSHQVTQMGQEVILRCVPISNHLYFYWYRQILGQKVEFLVSFYNNEISEKSEIFDDQFSVERPDGSNFTLKIRSTKLEDSAMYFCASSERGYYNSPLHFGNGTRLTVT.

This clone was detected only once. This rearrangement joins TRBV12-5 to TRBJ2-5; 12 bases align to TRBD1. This CDR3 has 16 amino acids. V was clipped by 7 bases and J by 5 bases; unmatched bases: 11. Germline-derived CDR1 and CDR2 are LGHNT and FRNRAP. This chain's CDR3 is CASASRDRGLGETQYF. CDR3 nucleotide sequence: TGTGCTAGTGCTTCCCGGGACAGGGGGCTTGGGGAGACCCAGTACTTC.

The chain has TRBV4-3 and TRBJ2-1; no clear D gene. The CDR3 contains 15 residues. Germline V gene lookup returns CDR1 LGHNA and CDR2 YSLEER. V gave up 1 base and J gave up 7 bases, with 14 bases separating them. CDR3 protein: CASSQVGRAVNEQFF. The CDR3, as DNA: TGCGCCAGCAGCCAAGTCGGTCGGGCCGTAAATGAGCAGTTCTTC.

This rearrangement joins TRBV7-9 to TRBJ2-5; D ambiguous. CDR3 size: 16 residues. CDR1 is SEHNR, CDR2 FQNEAQ, per germline (reference sequence). Trimming removed 0 bases from V and 0 bases from J, with 11 bases in between. CDR3 protein: CASSLARTLYQETQYF. DNA for the CDR3: TGTGCCAGCAGCTTAGCGAGAACCCTATACCAAGAGACCCAGTACTTC.

The chain joins TRBV19 to TRBJ1-5, with D perhaps matching TRBD1 (5 bases). The CDR3 loop spans 18 amino acids. Between the trimmed V and J ends, which lost 3 bases and 3 bases, there was a span of 21 bases. Germline V gives CDR1 LNHDA, CDR2 SQIVND (reference sequence). CDR3 bases: TGTGCCAGTAGTATTCGGTTCTCGTCGGGGCTTAACAATCAGCCCCAGCATTTT. Encoded protein: CASSIRFSSGLNNQPQHF. Filled out from reference TRBV19 and TRBJ1-5, the complete variable domain reads DGGITQSPKYLFRKEGQNVTLSCEQNLNHDAMYWYRQDPGQGLRLIYYSQIVNDFQKGDIAEGYSVSREKKESFPLTVTSAQKNPTAFYLCASSIRFSSGLNNQPQHFGDGTRLSIL.

The gene calls are TRBV15 and TRBJ2-3, with D possibly TRBD1 on 6 matching bases. Trimming removed 8 bases from V and 1 base from J, with 13 bases in between. The CDR3 has 14 amino acids. Germline CDR1 LNHNV, CDR2 YYDKDF (reference sequence). CDR3 loop: CATAASGGTDTQYF. The CDR3 DNA sequence: TGTGCCACCGCGGCGTCAGGGGGCACAGATACGCAGTATTTT.

The J gene is TRBJ2-5, the V gene TRBV29-1; D gene uncertain. Trimming pared 5 bases from V and 4 bases from J, leaving 11 bases between. Per the germline V gene, CDR1 is SQVTM and CDR2 is ANQGSEA. The CDR3 length is 12 residues. The CDR3 sequence is CSVHYFGETQYF. The CDR3 bases are TGCAGCGTTCATTACTTCGGAGAGACCCAGTACTTC.

The J gene is TRBJ1-2, the V gene TRBV2, with a tentative D call TRBD1 (5 bases). The V and J ends lost 6 bases and 3 bases respectively, with 11 bases between them. The V gene's germline CDR1 is SNHLY and CDR2 FYNNEI. CDR3 length: 13 residues. In DNA, the CDR3 is TGTGCCAGCAGCGGGACGGGGGACTATGGCTACACCTTC. It translates to CASSGTGDYGYTF.

This clone was seen a few times. V is TRBV9 and J is TRBJ1-1; D gene ambiguous. Trimming removed 0 bases at V and 0 bases at J, with 3 bases between. The CDR3 loop spans 13 amino acids. Germline assignment: CDR1 SGDLS and CDR2 YYNGEE. As DNA, the CDR3 is TGTGCCAGCAGCGTAGAGGTGAACACTGAAGCTTTCTTT. This sequence encodes CASSVEVNTEAFF.

This rearrangement joins TRBV5-6 to TRBJ2-1; D assignment may be TRBD1 or TRBD2 (6 bases each). This CDR3 has 15 residues. CDR1 and CDR2 (germline): SGHDT, YYEEEE. Trimming took off 4 bases at V and 8 bases at J, with 19 bases between the two ends. Here the CDR3 DNA reads TGTGCCAGCAGCCCTGGGGGGCCCCAGAGGCATGAGCAGTTCTTC. Translation gives CASSPGGPQRHEQFF. The entire variable domain, with the rest obtained from reference TRBV5-6 and TRBJ2-1, is as follows: DAGVTQSPTHLIKTRGQQVTLRCSPKSGHDTVSWYQQALGQGPQFIFQYYEEEERQRGNFPDRFSGHQFPNYSSELNVNALLLGDSALYLCASSPGGPQRHEQFFGPGTRLTVL.

This clone was detected only once. This chain's CDR3 is CASSPRVAGLNTGELFF. Here the CDR3 DNA reads TGTGCCAGCTCACCGAGAGTAGCGGGGCTAAACACCGGGGAGCTGTTTTTT. The chain combines TRBV18 with TRBJ2-2, with 8 positions matching TRBD2. The germline V gene has CDR1 KGHSH and CDR2 LQKENI. V lost 3 bases and J lost 2; bases outside the gene matches: 8. This CDR3 comprises 17 residues.

The gene calls are TRBV4-2 and TRBJ2-5, with 11 bases lining up with TRBD2. In germline, CDR1 is LGHNA, CDR2 YNFKEQ. The CDR3 totals 16 residues. Germline trimming cut 0 bases from V and 5 bases from J; bases unmatched to any gene: 5. The CDR3 protein is CASSQEWASGRETQYF. CDR3 nucleotide sequence: TGTGCCAGCAGCCAAGAATGGGCTAGCGGGAGGGAGACCCAGTACTTC.